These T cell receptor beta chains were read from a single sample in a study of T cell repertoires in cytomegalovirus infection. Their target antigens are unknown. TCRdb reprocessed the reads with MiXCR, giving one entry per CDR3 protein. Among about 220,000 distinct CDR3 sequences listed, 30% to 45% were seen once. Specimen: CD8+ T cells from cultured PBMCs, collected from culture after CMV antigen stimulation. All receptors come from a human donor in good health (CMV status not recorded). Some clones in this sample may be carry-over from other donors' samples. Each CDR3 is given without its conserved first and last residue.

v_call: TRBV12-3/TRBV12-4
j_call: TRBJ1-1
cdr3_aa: ASSLAGRLNTEAF

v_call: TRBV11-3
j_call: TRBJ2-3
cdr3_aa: ASSSWEDTQD

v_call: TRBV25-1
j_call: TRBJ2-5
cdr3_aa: ASSESVSWETQY

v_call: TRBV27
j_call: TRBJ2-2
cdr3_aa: ASSDRITGELF

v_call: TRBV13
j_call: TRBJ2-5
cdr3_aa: ASSHMSGTKETQY

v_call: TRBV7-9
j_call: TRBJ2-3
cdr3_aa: ASTELGTTATDTQY

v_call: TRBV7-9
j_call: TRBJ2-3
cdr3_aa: ASSSSSSRTDTQY

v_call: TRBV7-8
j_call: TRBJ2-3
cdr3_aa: ASSLVIGGLAGAPGTDTQY

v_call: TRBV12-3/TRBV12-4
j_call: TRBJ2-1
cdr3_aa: ASTGGPRVEQF

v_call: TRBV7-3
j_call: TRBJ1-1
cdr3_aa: ASSPQGQNTEAF

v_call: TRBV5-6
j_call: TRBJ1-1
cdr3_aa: ASSRTPNTEAF

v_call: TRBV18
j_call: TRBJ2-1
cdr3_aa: ASSLSGGHSEQF